Listed here are 25 T cell receptor beta chains from one sample, sequenced in a study of CD8 T cells in ankylosing spondylitis. TCRdb re-called the 5' RACE reads through MiXCR, storing one row per CDR3 protein. The data hold 100,000 to 150,000 distinct CDR3 sequences, with 7% to 10% observed a single time. Source material: blood, either unsorted or a sorted T cell fraction (not recorded which). These TCRs come from a male donor with ankylosing spondylitis or in good health (not recorded which).

A single count supports this clonotype. The rearrangement links TRBV3-1 to TRBJ2-1; 10 bases fit TRBD2. In germline, CDR1 is LGHDT, CDR2 YNNKEL (reference sequence). The junction had 7 bases not matched to a gene; V was cut back by 0 bases and J by 8 bases. The CDR3 has 16 residues. The chain's CDR3 is CASSQDILAGYHEQFF. The CDR3 DNA is TGTGCCAGCAGCCAAGATATACTAGCGGGATACCATGAGCAGTTCTTC.

This clonotype showed up many times. This chain joins TRBV6-1 and TRBJ2-2, with 12 bases aligning to TRBD2. The germline gives CDR1 MNHNS, CDR2 SASEGT. This CDR3 contains 15 residues. The V segment lost 5 bases and the J segment 4 bases; nucleotides outside the gene matches: 2. CDR3 protein: CASSRLAGVTGELFF. As DNA, the CDR3 is TGTGCCAGCAGTAGACTAGCGGGAGTCACCGGGGAGCTGTTTTTT.

In this sample, this clonotype turned up once. The chain couples TRBV29-1 to TRBJ2-7; either TRBD1 or TRBD2 may supply D (5 bases each). The CDR3 runs 13 residues. V was clipped by 4 bases and J by 2 bases, with 12 bases between them. CDR1 and CDR2 (germline): SQVTM, ANQGSEA. The CDR3 spells CSVGKGTPYEQYF. CDR3 DNA: TGCAGCGTTGGGAAGGGGACCCCCTACGAGCAGTACTTC.

This clonotype has at least ten counts. J is TRBJ2-5 and V is TRBV11-2, with D uncertain. The CDR3 is 13 amino acids. Germline loops: CDR1 SGHAT, CDR2 FQNNGV. The germline V and J ends were trimmed by 5 bases and 5 bases, with 12 bases remaining between them. The CDR3 sequence is CASSGRAVETQYF. CDR3 nucleotides: TGTGCCAGCAGCGGTAGGGCTGTCGAGACCCAGTACTTC.

The DNA of the CDR3 is TGTGCCAGTAGTATAGTCCTGGACAGGTATAGCAATCAGCCCCAGCATTTT. It yields the protein CASSIVLDRYSNQPQHF. V is TRBV19 and J is TRBJ1-5; 7 bases line up with TRBD1. Per germline, CDR1 LNHDA and CDR2 SQIVND (reference sequence). With 1 base clipped from V and 0 bases from J, the junction kept 6 bases outside the gene matches. The CDR3 contains 17 residues.

This clonotype was observed a handful of times. The chain couples TRBV20-1 to TRBJ1-1; D is possibly TRBD1 (5 bases). V shed 2 bases and J shed 9 bases, with 10 bases lying between them. Germline loops: CDR1 DFQATT, CDR2 SNEGSKA (reference sequence). The CDR3 contains 11 residues. The CDR3 loop is CSARRGGKAFF. In nucleotides, the CDR3 is TGCAGTGCTAGACGCGGGGGAAAAGCTTTCTTT.

This clonotype was seen many times. The rearrangement uses TRBV20-1 and TRBJ2-6; TRBD2 might be the D (6 bases). V gave up 4 bases and J gave up 2 bases, with 15 bases separating them. Germline CDR1 and CDR2: DFQATT and SNEGSKA (reference sequence). The CDR3 totals 16 residues. For the CDR3, the DNA is TGCAGTGCTAACGGTGACGGGGGAACTGGGGCCAACGTCCTGACTTTC. The encoded protein is CSANGDGGTGANVLTF.

This clonotype was counted between two and nine times. The chain combines TRBV7-9 with TRBJ1-2, with 9 bases aligning to TRBD1. The trim removed 4 bases at V and 8 bases at J, leaving 8 bases unmatched. Germline CDR1 SEHNR, CDR2 FQNEAQ (reference sequence). CDR3 length: 14 amino acids. In DNA, the CDR3 is TGTGCCAGCAGCTCGTCCCGGGACAGGGCCGGCTACACCTTC. The encoded protein is CASSSSRDRAGYTF.

The table lists this clonotype with many counts. The chain couples TRBV5-1 to TRBJ2-6, with 9 bases identical to TRBD1. This CDR3 comprises 18 residues. Germline CDR1 is SGHRS and CDR2 is YFSETQ. J lost 4 bases, V lost 0 bases, and 8 bases had no gene match. The CDR3 sequence: CASSLEGTGPSGANVLTF. The CDR3 coding sequence is TGCGCCAGCAGCTTGGAAGGGACAGGGCCGTCGGGGGCCAACGTCCTGACTTTC.

This clonotype has just a few counts. This chain links TRBV20-1 with TRBJ1-5, with D maybe TRBD1 (5 bases). This CDR3 is 14 amino acids long. Trimming left V 2 bases short and J 6 bases short, with 14 bases between. The germline V gene encodes CDR1 DFQATT and CDR2 SNEGSKA (reference sequence). The DNA for the CDR3 is TGCAGTGCTAGATTGGGGGATCGCTTTCAGCCCCAGCATTTT. It yields the protein CSARLGDRFQPQHF.

In this sample, this clonotype turned up many times. The rearrangement uses TRBV20-1 and TRBJ1-2; D unresolved. This CDR3 spans 11 amino acids. The V gene lost 4 bases and the J gene lost 5 bases, with 8 bases spanning the gap. The germline gives CDR1 DFQATT, CDR2 SNEGSKA (reference sequence). In DNA form, the CDR3 reads TGCAGTGCTACGGACGGATATGGCTACACCTTC. It codes for CSATDGYGYTF.

In regard to this clonotype: With a much larger clone just one base away, this may be a read error. For the CDR3, the DNA is TGTGCCAGCAGCGTCGACACCAAGGGGACCCTGTACTTC. Protein sequence: CASSVDTKGTLYF. This chain joins TRBV9 and TRBJ2-5; D is possibly TRBD1 or TRBD2 (5 bases each). Looked up from germline, CDR1 is SGDLS and CDR2 is YYNGEE. The CDR3 is 13 residues long.

This clonotype was counted many times. This chain uses TRBV12-3 or TRBV12-4 with TRBJ1-5; no clear D. The CDR3 has 14 residues. Trimming removed 2 bases from V and 6 bases from J, with 11 bases in between. Written as DNA, the CDR3 is TGTGCCAGCAGTTTATCCGGGAGGGTTCAGCCCCAGCATTTT. Amino acid sequence: CASSLSGRVQPQHF.

In this sample, this clonotype turned up many times. The CDR3 sequence: CSAKGLAETSTDTQYF. The CDR3 DNA follows: TGCAGTGCCAAGGGACTAGCGGAAACTAGCACAGATACGCAGTATTTT. The rearrangement uses TRBV20-1 and TRBJ2-3, with 11 bases fitting TRBD2. The length of the CDR3 is 16 residues. V was clipped by 6 bases and J by 0 bases; unmatched bases: 8. Looked up from germline, CDR1 is DFQATT and CDR2 is SNEGSKA (reference sequence).

This clonotype was recorded at least ten times. The chain recombines TRBV18 with TRBJ2-3; D is possibly TRBD2 (5 bases). V lost 3 bases and J lost 5, with 15 bases in between. CDR3 size: 15 residues. CDR1 is KGHSH and CDR2 is LQKENI in the germline V gene. CDR3 sequence reads: CASSPGSGGGDTQYF. CDR3 bases: TGTGCCAGCTCACCGGGCAGCGGAGGTGGAGATACGCAGTATTTT.

This clonotype has only a few counts. The rearrangement uses TRBV7-8 and TRBJ2-5; 7 bases agree with TRBD1. In germline, CDR1 is SGHVS, CDR2 FQNEAQ. Trimming removed 5 bases from V and 2 bases from J; junction bases left unmatched: 8. The CDR3 is 15 amino acids. CDR3 coding DNA: TGTGCCAGCAGCCGTAACAGGGGCCGACAAGAGACCCAGTACTTC. Its translation: CASSRNRGRQETQYF. The full variable domain, completed using reference TRBV7-8 and TRBJ2-5, is GAGVSQSPRYKVAKRGQDVALRCDPISGHVSLFWYQQALGQGPEFLTYFQNEAQLDKSGLPSDRFFAERPEGSVSTLKIQRTQQEDSAVYLCASSRNRGRQETQYFGPGTRLLVL.

At least ten counts were recorded for this clonotype. The J gene is TRBJ1-5, the V gene TRBV20-1; D unresolved. Trimming removed 3 bases at V and 0 bases at J, with 12 bases between. CDR1 DFQATT and CDR2 SNEGSKA come from the germline V gene (reference sequence). The CDR3 is 15 amino acids. This CDR3 is CSARAGGYSNQPQHF. In nucleotides, the CDR3 is TGCAGTGCTAGGGCCGGCGGTTATAGCAATCAGCCCCAGCATTTT.

This clonotype appeared many times. The V and J genes are TRBV4-3 and TRBJ2-1; TRBD1 might be the D (5 bases). CDR1 LGHNA and CDR2 YSLEER come from the germline V gene. There are 18 residues in the CDR3. The ends were cut back, 4 bases at V and 0 bases at J, with 19 bases in the middle. Written as DNA, the CDR3 is TGCGCCAGCAGCCGAGAACCCAGGGCGGAAGGCTCCTACAATGAGCAGTTCTTC. Its protein is CASSREPRAEGSYNEQFF.

The chain joins TRBV12-3 or TRBV12-4 to TRBJ2-3; D gene uncertain. CDR3 size: 13 residues. Trimming took 5 bases from V and 6 from J, leaving 12 bases between them. This CDR3 is CASSGPWGDTQYF. The CDR3 DNA sequence: TGTGCCAGCAGTGGACCTTGGGGTGATACGCAGTATTTT.

This chain uses TRBV20-1 with TRBJ2-3, with D tentatively TRBD2 (6 bases). Germline CDR1 is DFQATT and CDR2 is SNEGSKA (reference sequence). V was pared by 6 bases and J by 2 bases, with 18 bases between. The CDR3 runs 15 residues. The CDR3 sequence: CSARKVAGYTDTQYF. The CDR3 bases are TGCAGTGCAAGGAAGGTGGCGGGGTACACAGATACGCAGTATTTT.

This clonotype has only a few counts. Here the CDR3 DNA reads TGTGCCAGCAGCTGGAGCGGGACTCAGAATGAGCAGTTCTTC. Translating it yields CASSWSGTQNEQFF. V is TRBV7-8 and J is TRBJ2-1; 7 nucleotides align to TRBD2. The J segment lost 7 bases and the V segment lost 4 bases, leaving 7 bases of the junction unmatched. Germline values: CDR1 SGHVS, CDR2 FQNEAQ. This CDR3 is built from 14 residues.

The rearrangement uses TRBV11-2 and TRBJ2-1; D uncertain. Germline assignment: CDR1 SGHAT and CDR2 FQNNGV. CDR3 length equals 11 residues. Trimming stripped 4 bases from V and 12 bases from J, with 10 bases between. CDR3 nucleotide sequence: TGTGCCAGCAGCTCCCCTGGTGTGCAGTTCTTC. Protein: CASSSPGVQFF.

The chain joins TRBV29-1 to TRBJ2-7; D is uncertain. This CDR3 is built from 11 residues. The ends were cut back, 6 bases at V and 6 bases at J, with 12 bases in the middle. In germline, CDR1 is SQVTM, CDR2 ANQGSEA. The CDR3 sequence: CSVRNGGEQYF. CDR3 DNA: TGCAGCGTACGGAACGGCGGCGAGCAGTACTTC.

This clonotype was recorded at least ten times. This chain joins TRBV7-2 and TRBJ2-5; D unresolved. V was clipped by 5 bases and J by 5 bases, with 18 bases between them. CDR3 length: 15 amino acids. CDR1 is SGHTA and CDR2 is FQGNSA in the germline V gene. CDR3: CASSNDVGPWETQYF. The CDR3 DNA sequence: TGTGCCAGCAGCAACGACGTAGGGCCCTGGGAGACCCAGTACTTC.

Many counts were recorded for this clonotype. The CDR3 bases are TGTGCCAGCTCACCCGTCGGGACAGGGGATGGCTACACCTTC. Encoded protein: CASSPVGTGDGYTF. The V gene is TRBV18, the J gene TRBJ1-2; 10 nucleotides line up with TRBD1. This CDR3 is 14 amino acids long. Germline trimming cut 3 bases from V and 6 bases from J; bases unmatched to any gene: 4. Germline V gene lookup returns CDR1 KGHSH and CDR2 LQKENI.